This T cell receptor beta chain was found in a study of shared T cell receptors in the human thymus. Method: immunoSEQ multiplex PCR; TCRdb's copy keeps in-frame clones and lacks some. The sample carries roughly 700,000 clones, approximately 87% recorded once. V shed 2 bases and J 8 bases; nucleotides not matched to a gene: 14. From germline, CDR1 is PRHDT and CDR2 FYEKMQ (reference sequence). This CDR3 is 18 amino acids long. A further study also used this sample, focusing on human thymus T cells.

Sequencing was carried out using thymocytes. The receptor was derived from a boy under two years old with a congenital heart defect. The J gene is TRBJ2-1, the V gene TRBV13, with TRBD2 matching 11 bases. CDR3: CASSLRRLAGPFGDEQFF. The CDR3 DNA reads TGTGCCAGCAGCTTACGGCGACTAGCGGGGCCCTTTGGGGATGAGCAGTTCTTC.